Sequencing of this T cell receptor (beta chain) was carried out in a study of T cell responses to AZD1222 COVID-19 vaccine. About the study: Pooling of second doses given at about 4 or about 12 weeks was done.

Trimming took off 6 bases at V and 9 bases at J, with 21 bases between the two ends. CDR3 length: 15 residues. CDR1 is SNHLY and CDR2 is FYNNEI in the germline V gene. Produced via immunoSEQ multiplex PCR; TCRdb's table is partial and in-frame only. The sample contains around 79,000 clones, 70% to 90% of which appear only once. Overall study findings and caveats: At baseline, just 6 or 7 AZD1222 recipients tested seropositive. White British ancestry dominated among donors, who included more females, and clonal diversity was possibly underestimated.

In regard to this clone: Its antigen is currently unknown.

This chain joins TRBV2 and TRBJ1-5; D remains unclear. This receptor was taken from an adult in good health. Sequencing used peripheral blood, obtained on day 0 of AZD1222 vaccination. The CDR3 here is CASRDGRVPKGPQHF. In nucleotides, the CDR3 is TGTGCCAGCAGGGATGGGAGAGTTCCGAAAGGGCCCCAGCATTTT.